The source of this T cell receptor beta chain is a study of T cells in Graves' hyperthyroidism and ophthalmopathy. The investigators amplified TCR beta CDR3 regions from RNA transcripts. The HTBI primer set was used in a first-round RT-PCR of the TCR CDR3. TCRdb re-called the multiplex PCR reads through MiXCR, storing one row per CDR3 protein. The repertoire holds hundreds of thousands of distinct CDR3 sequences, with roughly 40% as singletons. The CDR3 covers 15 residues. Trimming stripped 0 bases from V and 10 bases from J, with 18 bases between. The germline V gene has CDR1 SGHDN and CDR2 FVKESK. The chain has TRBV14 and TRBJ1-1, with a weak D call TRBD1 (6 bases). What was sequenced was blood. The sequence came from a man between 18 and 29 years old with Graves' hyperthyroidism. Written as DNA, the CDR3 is TGTGCCAGCAGCCAAGAGGTGGGGGGCTTCGGCGGAGCTTTCTTT. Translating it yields CASSQEVGGFGGAFF. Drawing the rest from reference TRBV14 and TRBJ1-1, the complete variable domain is EAGVTQFPSHSVIEKGQTVTLRCDPISGHDNLYWYRRVMGKEIKFLLHFVKESKQDESGMPNNRFLAERTGGTYSTLKVQPAELEDSGVYFCASSQEVGGFGGAFFGQGTRLTVV.